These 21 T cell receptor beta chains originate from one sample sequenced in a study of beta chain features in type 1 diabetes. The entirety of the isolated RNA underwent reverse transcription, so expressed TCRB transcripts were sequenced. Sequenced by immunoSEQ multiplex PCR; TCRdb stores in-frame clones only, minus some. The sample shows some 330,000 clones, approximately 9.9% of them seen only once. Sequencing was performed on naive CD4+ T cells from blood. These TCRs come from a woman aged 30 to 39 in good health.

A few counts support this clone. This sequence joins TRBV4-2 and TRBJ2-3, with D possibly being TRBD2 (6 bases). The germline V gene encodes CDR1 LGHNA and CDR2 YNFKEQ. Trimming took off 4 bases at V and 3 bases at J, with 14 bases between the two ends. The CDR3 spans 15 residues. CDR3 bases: TGTGCCAGCAGCCTCTGGGGTGGAGGGACAGATACGCAGTATTTT. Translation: CASSLWGGGTDTQYF.

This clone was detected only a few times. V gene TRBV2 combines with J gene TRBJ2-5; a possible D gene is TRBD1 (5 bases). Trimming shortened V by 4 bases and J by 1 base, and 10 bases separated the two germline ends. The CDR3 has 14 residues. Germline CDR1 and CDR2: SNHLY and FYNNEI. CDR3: CASSAFDSQETQYF. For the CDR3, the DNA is TGTGCCAGCAGTGCTTTTGACAGCCAAGAGACCCAGTACTTC.

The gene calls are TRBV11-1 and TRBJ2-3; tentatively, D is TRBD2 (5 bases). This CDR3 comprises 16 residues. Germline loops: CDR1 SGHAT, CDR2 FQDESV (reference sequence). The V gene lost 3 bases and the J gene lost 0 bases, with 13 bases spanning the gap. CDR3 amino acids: CASSFGLRGSTDTQYF. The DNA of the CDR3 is TGTGCCAGCAGCTTTGGTCTACGGGGAAGCACAGATACGCAGTATTTT.

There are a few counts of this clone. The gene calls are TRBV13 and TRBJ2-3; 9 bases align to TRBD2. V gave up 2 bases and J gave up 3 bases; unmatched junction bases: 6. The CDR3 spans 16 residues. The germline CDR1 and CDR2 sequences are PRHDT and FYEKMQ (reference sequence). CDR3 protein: CASSLRGLAITDTQYF. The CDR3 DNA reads TGTGCCAGCAGCTTAAGGGGACTAGCAATTACAGATACGCAGTATTTT.

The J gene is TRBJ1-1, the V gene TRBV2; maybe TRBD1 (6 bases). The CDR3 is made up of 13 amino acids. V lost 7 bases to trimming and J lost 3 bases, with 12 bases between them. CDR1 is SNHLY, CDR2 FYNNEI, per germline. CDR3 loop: CASTPGGHTEAFF. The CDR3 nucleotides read TGTGCCAGCACCCCCGGGGGGCACACTGAAGCTTTCTTT.

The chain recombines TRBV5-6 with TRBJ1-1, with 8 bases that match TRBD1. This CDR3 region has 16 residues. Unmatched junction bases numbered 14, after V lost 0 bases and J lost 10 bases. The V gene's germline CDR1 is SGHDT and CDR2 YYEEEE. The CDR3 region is CASSLDRVTGVSGAFF. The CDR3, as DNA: TGTGCCAGCAGCTTGGATCGAGTGACAGGGGTCTCTGGAGCTTTCTTT.

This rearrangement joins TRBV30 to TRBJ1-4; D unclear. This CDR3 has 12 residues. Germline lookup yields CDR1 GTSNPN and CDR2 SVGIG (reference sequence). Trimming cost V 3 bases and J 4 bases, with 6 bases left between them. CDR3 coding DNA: TGTGCCTGGAGGGGGAGTAATGAAAAACTGTTTTTT. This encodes CAWRGSNEKLFF.

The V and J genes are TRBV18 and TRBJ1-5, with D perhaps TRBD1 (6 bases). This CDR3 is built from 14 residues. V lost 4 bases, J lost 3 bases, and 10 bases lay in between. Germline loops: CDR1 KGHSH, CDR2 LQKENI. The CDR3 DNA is TGTGCCAGCTCACTCCACAGGGACAATCAGCCCCAGCATTTT. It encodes CASSLHRDNQPQHF.

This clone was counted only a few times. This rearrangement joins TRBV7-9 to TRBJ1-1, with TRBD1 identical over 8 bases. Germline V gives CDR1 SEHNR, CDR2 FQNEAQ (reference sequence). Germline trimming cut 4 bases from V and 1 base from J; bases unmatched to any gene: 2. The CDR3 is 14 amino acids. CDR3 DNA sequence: TGTGCCAGCAGCTCTACAGGGGGGAACACTGAAGCTTTCTTT. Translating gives CASSSTGGNTEAFF.

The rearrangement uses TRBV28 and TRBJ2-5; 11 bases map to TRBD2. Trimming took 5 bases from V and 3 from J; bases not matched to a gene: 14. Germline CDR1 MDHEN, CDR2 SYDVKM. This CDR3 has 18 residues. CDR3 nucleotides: TGTGCCAGCAGTCCCCCGGGGGGACCGGGACTAGCGGAAGAGACCCAGTACTTC. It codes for CASSPPGGPGLAEETQYF.

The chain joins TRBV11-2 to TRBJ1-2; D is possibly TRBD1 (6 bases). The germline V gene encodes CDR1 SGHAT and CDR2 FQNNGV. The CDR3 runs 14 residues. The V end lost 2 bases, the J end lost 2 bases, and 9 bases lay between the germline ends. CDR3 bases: TGTGCCAGCAGCTTATCGGACAGAAACTATGGCTACACCTTC. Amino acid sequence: CASSLSDRNYGYTF.

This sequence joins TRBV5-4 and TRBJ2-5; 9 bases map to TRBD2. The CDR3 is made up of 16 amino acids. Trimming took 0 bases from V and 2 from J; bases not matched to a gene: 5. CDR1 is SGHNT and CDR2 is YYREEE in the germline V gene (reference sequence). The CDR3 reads CASSLGASGVQETQYF. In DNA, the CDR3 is TGTGCCAGCAGCTTGGGGGCTAGCGGGGTACAAGAGACCCAGTACTTC. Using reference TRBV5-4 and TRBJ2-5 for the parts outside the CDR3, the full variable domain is ETGVTQSPTHLIKTRGQQVTLRCSSQSGHNTVSWYQQALGQGPQFIFQYYREEENGRGNFPPRFSGLQFPNYSSELNVNALELDDSALYLCASSLGASGVQETQYFGPGTRLLVL.

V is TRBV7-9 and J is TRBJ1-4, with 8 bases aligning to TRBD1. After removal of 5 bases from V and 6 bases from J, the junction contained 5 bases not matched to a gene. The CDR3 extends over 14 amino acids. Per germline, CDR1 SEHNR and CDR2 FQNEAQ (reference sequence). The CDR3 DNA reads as TGTGCCAGCAGCCTTGGACAGGGTGATGAAAAACTGTTTTTT. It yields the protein CASSLGQGDEKLFF.

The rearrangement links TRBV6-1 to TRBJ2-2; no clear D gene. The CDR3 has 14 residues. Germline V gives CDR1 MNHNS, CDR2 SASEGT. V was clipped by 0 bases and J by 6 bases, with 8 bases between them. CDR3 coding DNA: TGTGCCAGCAGTGAAGCGCGGCAGTCCGGGGAGCTGTTTTTT. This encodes CASSEARQSGELFF.

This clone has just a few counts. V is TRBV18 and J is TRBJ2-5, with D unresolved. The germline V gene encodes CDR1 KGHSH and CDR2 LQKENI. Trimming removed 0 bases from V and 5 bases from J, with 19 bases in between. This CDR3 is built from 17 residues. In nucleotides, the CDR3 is TGTGCCAGCTCACCACCGATCCAGTCTGAAAAGTGGGAGACCCAGTACTTC. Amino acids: CASSPPIQSEKWETQYF.

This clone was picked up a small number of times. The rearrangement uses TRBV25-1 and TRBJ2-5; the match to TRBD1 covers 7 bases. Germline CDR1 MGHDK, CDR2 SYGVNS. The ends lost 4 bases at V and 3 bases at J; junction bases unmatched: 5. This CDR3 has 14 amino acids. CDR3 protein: CASSVNDREETQYF. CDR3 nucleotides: TGTGCCAGCAGTGTCAACGACAGGGAAGAGACCCAGTACTTC.

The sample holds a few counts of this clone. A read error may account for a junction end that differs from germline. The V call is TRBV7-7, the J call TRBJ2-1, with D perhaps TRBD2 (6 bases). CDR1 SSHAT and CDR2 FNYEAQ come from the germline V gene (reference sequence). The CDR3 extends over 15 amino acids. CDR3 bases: TGTGCTAGCAGCTTACAGGCGGGACCCTACAATGAGCAGTTCTTC. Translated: CASSLQAGPYNEQFF. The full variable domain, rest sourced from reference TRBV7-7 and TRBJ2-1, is GAGVSQSPRYKVTKRGQDVTLRCDPISSHATLYWYQQALGQGPEFLTYFNYEAQPDKSGLPSDRFSAERPEGSISTLTIQRTEQRDSAMYRCASSLQAGPYNEQFFGPGTRLTVL.

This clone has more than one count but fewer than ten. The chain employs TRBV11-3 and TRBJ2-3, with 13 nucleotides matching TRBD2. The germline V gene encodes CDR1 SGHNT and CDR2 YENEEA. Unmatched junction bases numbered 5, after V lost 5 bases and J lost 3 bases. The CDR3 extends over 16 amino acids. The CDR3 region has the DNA TGTGCCAGCAGCACAGGACTAGCGGGAGAGACAGATACGCAGTATTTT. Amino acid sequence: CASSTGLAGETDTQYF. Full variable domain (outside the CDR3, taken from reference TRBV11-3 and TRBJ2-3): EAGVVQSPRYKIIEKKQPVAFWCNPISGHNTLYWYLQNLGQGPELLIRYENEEAVDDSQLPKDRFSAERLKGVDSTLKIQPAELGDSAVYLCASSTGLAGETDTQYFGPGTRLTVL.

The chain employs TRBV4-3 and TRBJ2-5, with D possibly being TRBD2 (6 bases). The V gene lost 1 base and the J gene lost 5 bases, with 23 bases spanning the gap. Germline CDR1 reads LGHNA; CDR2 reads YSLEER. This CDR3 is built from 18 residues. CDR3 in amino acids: CASSQVTHWGEVGETQYF. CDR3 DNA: TGCGCCAGCAGCCAAGTCACCCATTGGGGGGAGGTGGGCGAGACCCAGTACTTC.

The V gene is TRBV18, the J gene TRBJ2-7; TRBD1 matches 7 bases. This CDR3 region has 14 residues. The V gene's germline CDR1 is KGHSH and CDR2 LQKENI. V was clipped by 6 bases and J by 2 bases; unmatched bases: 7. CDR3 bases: TGTGCCAGCTCCCCAGACAGGGCCCCCTACGAGCAGTACTTC. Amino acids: CASSPDRAPYEQYF.

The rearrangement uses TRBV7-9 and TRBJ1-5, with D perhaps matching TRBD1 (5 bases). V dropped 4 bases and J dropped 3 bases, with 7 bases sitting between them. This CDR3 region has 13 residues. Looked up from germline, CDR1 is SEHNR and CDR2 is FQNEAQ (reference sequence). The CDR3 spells CASSSDINQPQHF. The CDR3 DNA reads TGTGCCAGCAGCTCGGACATCAATCAGCCCCAGCATTTT.